The clone carrying this T cell receptor (beta chain) was counted a few times. TCRdb called the 5' RACE reads again in MiXCR, with one record for every CDR3 protein. Of roughly 48,000 distinct CDR3 sequences listed, around 7.4% were seen once; the top ten hold over 6.5%. CDR1 and CDR2 from the germline V gene are MNHEY and SMNVEV (reference sequence). The CDR3 covers 14 residues. V shed 5 bases and J 8 bases; nucleotides not matched to a gene: 6. This sample was taken from a study of CD8 T cells in ankylosing spondylitis. The sequence derives from a female donor with ankylosing spondylitis or in good health (not recorded which). The chain has TRBV27 and TRBJ2-2; 9 bases align to TRBD1. The sample consisted of blood, either unsorted or a sorted T cell fraction (not recorded which). The CDR3 sequence: CASSIQGAAGELFF. The CDR3 DNA follows: TGTGCCAGCAGTATACAGGGGGCAGCGGGGGAGCTGTTTTTT.